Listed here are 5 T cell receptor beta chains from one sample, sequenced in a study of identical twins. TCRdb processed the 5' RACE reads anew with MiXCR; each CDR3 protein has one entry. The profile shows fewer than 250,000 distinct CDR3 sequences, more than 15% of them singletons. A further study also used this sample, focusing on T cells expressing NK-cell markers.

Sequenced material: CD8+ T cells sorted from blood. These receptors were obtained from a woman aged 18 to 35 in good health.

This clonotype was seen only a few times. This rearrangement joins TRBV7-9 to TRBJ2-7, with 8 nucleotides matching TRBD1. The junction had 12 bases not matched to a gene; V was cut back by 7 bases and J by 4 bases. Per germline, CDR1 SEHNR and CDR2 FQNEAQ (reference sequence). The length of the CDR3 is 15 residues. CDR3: CASTLTGRGLYEQYF. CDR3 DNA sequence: TGTGCCAGCACCCTGACGGGCAGGGGGCTATACGAGCAGTACTTC.

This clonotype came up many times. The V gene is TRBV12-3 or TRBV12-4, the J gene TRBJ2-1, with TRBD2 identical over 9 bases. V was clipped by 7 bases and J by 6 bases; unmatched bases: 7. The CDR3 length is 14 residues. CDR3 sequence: CASTSGLAGNEQFF. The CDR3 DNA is TGTGCCAGCACCTCGGGACTAGCCGGCAATGAGCAGTTCTTC.

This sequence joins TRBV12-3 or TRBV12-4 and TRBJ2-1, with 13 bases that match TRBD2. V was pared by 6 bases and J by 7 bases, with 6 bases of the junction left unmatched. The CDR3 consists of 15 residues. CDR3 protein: CASSSGTSGVNEQFF. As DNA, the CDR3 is TGTGCCAGCAGCTCCGGGACTAGCGGGGTTAATGAGCAGTTCTTC.

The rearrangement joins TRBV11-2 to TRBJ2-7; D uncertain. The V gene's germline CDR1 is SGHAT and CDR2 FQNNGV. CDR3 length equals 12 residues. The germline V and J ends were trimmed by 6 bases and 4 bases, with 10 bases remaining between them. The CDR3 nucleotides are TGTGCCAGCAGAACTAATGGGTACGAGCAGTACTTC. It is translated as CASRTNGYEQYF. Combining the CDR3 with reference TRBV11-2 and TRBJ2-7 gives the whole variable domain EAGVAQSPRYKIIEKRQSVAFWCNPISGHATLYWYQQILGQGPKLLIQFQNNGVVDDSQLPKDRFSAERLKGVDSTLKIQPAKLEDSAVYLCASRTNGYEQYFGPGTRLTVT.

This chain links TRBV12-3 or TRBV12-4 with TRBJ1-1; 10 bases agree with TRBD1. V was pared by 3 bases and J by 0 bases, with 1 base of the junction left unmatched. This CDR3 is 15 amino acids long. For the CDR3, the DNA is TGTGCCAGCAGTTTTGGGACAGGGGTGAACACTGAAGCTTTCTTT. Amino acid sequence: CASSFGTGVNTEAFF.